The clone carrying this T cell receptor beta chain showed up just once. Germline V lookup: CDR1 MNHEY, CDR2 SMNVEV (reference sequence). The CDR3 sequence is 16 residues long. V dropped 3 bases and J dropped 4; count of bases not matched to a gene: 7. These data originate in a study of T cells in localized non-small cell lung cancer. Libraries were prepared by immunoSEQ multiplex PCR; TCRdb keeps only in-frame clonotypes and omits some of them. The sample lists under 35,000 clones, around 93% occurring once. Here the sequenced sample was peripheral blood mononuclear cells, taken before any cancer treatment. The receptor comes from a female donor aged 60 or older with stage II lung adenocarcinoma. The chain links TRBV27 to TRBJ2-5; TRBD2 matches at 11 bases. The CDR3 loop reads CASSLVAGGRAETQYF. The CDR3 DNA is TGTGCCAGCAGTTTGGTAGCGGGAGGGCGCGCAGAGACCCAGTACTTC.